One and the same sample provided the 18 T cell receptor beta chains below, sequenced in a study of T cell clonality in common variable immunodeficiency. Overall study findings and caveats: Common variable immunodeficiency TCR beta sequences reportedly had fewer deletions and N-nucleotide insertions.

Antigen specificity for these receptors is unknown. Profiled with immunoSEQ multiplex PCR; TCRdb holds only in-frame clones, not every one. The sample gives about 35,000 clones, none seen only once, and the top ten clones hold around 28%. Sequencing was carried out using peripheral blood mononuclear cells. The receptor set was obtained from a human donor with common variable immunodeficiency.

This clone was recorded at least ten times. The missing CDR3 end, 3 residues past where the read stops, is filled in from the germline J gene. V is TRBV6-2 or TRBV6-3 and J is TRBJ1-1; D perhaps matches TRBD1 (5 bases). The length of the CDR3 is 11 residues. Germline CDR1 reads MNHEY; CDR2 reads SVGEGT. The CDR3 loop reads CASSRGAEAFF. CDR3 DNA (partial): TGTGCCAGCAGCCGCGGGGCCGAA.

Judged by abundance, this clone is medium-sized. The missing CDR3 end, 3 residues past where the read stops, is filled in from the germline J gene. The V call is TRBV29-1, the J call TRBJ2-3; TRBD2 matches at 10 bases. With 6 bases clipped from V and 3 bases from J, the junction kept 12 bases outside the gene matches. CDR3 length equals 16 residues. CDR1 SQVTM and CDR2 ANQGSEA come from the germline V gene. The CDR3 bases that were read are TGCAGCGTGGCCGGGACTAGCGTGACGAGTACAGATACG. It yields the protein CSVAGTSVTSTDT. The CDR3 in full is CSVAGTSVTSTDTQYF.

This clone was seen more than once but under ten times. The read is 3 residues too short to cover the CDR3 end, so that end is filled in from the germline J gene. This sequence joins TRBV5-1 and TRBJ2-1, with D tentatively TRBD1 (5 bases). V was pared by 0 bases and J by 6 bases, with 7 bases between. Germline V CDR1 and CDR2: SGHRS, YFSETQ. This CDR3 has 13 amino acids. CDR3 loop: CASSLARVNEQFF. The DNA read from the CDR3 is TGCGCCAGCAGCTTGGCCAGGGTCAATGAG.

This clone was seen many times. Coverage ceases 3 residues before the CDR3 finishes, and the germline J gene fills in the end. The chain recombines TRBV7-8 with TRBJ2-1; TRBD2 might be the D (5 bases). V dropped 1 base and J dropped 7 bases, with 14 bases sitting between them. This CDR3 is 15 amino acids long. From germline, CDR1 is SGHVS and CDR2 FQNEAQ. The sequenced part of the CDR3 DNA is TGTGCCAGCAGCTTAGGAAGGGCTAGCTGGAATGAG. Translating gives CASSLGRASWNE. In full, the CDR3 is CASSLGRASWNEQFF.

The sample holds many counts of this clone. From the germline J gene comes the end of the CDR3, since the read stops 3 residues before it. The chain has TRBV2 and TRBJ2-1; TRBD1 is a possible D gene (6 bases). The CDR3 sequence is 12 residues long. Trimming pared 5 bases from V and 7 bases from J, leaving 9 bases between. Germline CDR1 SNHLY, CDR2 FYNNEI. The part of the CDR3 DNA that was read is TGTGCCAGCAGTACAGGGTGGAATGAG. Residues: CASSTGWNE. The entire CDR3 reads CASSTGWNEQFF. Full variable domain (missing parts from reference TRBV2 and TRBJ2-1): EPEVTQTPSHQVTQMGQEVILRCVPISNHLYFYWYRQILGQKVEFLVSFYNNEISEKSEIFDDQFSVERPDGSNFTLKIRSTKLEDSAMYFCASSTGWNEQFFGPGTRLTVL.

The CDR3 reads CASKGAAEAFF. The covered CDR3 bases are TGTGCCAGTAAGGGGGCAGCTGAA. The chain links TRBV19 to TRBJ1-1; 7 positions agree with TRBD1. The CDR3 goes on 3 residues after the read ends, and that part is filled in from the germline J gene. Germline trimming cut 7 bases from V and 6 bases from J; bases unmatched to any gene: 2. The CDR3 sequence is 11 residues long. Per germline, CDR1 LNHDA and CDR2 SQIVND (reference sequence).

This clone appeared many times. The missing CDR3 end, 3 residues past where the read stops, is filled in from the germline J gene. This chain uses TRBV10-3 with TRBJ2-3; D remains ambiguous. CDR1 and CDR2 (germline): ENHRY, SYGVKD. The CDR3 has 12 amino acids. Trimming pared 10 bases from V and 6 bases from J, leaving 14 bases between. CDR3 sequence reads: CATAAAPDTQYF. The CDR3 DNA, read in part, is TGTGCCACCGCCGCGGCTCCGGATACG.

Comments on this clone: The read falls 3 residues short of the CDR3 end, and the missing part is taken from the germline J gene. The V call is TRBV7-6, the J call TRBJ2-4; a possible D gene is TRBD2 (5 bases). The V end lost 4 bases, the J end lost 0 bases, and 10 bases lay between the germline ends. Germline V lookup: CDR1 SGHVS, CDR2 FNYEAQ. The CDR3 has 15 residues. CDR3 DNA (partial): TGTGCCAGCAGCTCCGGGGTGATAGCCAAAAACATT. Its protein product is CASSSGVIAKNI. The entire CDR3 protein reads CASSSGVIAKNIQYF.

In regard to this clone: The missing CDR3 end, 3 residues past where the read stops, is filled in from the germline J gene. This chain uses TRBV6-1 with TRBJ1-5; TRBD1 might be the D (5 bases). Germline lookup yields CDR1 MNHNS and CDR2 SASEGT. The germline V and J ends were trimmed by 1 base and 9 bases, with 22 bases remaining between them. The CDR3 is made up of 17 amino acids. CDR3 DNA (partial): TGTGCCAGCAGTGAAGGTTTTATGACAGTTTGGGATAGGCCC. Protein: CASSEGFMTVWDRP. The whole CDR3 protein reads CASSEGFMTVWDRPQHF.

About this clone itself: The missing CDR3 end, 3 residues past where the read stops, is filled in from the germline J gene. V and J are TRBV7-2 and TRBJ2-1; 9 bases map to TRBD1. The CDR3 loop spans 14 amino acids. The germline V gene has CDR1 SGHTA and CDR2 FQGNSA. Germline trimming cut 5 bases from V and 8 bases from J; bases unmatched to any gene: 7. This CDR3 reads CASSKEQGAHEQFF. The DNA read from the CDR3 is TGTGCCAGCAGCAAGGAACAGGGGGCTCATGAG.

This clone was seen a few times. The read gets to within 3 residues of the CDR3 end, and the germline J gene fills in the rest. The chain uses TRBV20-1 and TRBJ2-7, with TRBD2 matching 10 bases. J was trimmed by 6 bases and V by 6 bases; bases with no gene match: 11. Germline CDR1 DFQATT, CDR2 SNEGSKA (reference sequence). This CDR3 region has 14 residues. The sequenced CDR3 bases are TGCAGTGCCCCGGGACTAGCGCCTTTTTTCGAG. This translates into CSAPGLAPFFE. In full, the CDR3 is CSAPGLAPFFEQYF.

This clone was seen repeatedly, ten times or more. With the read ending 3 residues before the CDR3 end, the germline J gene is used to fill in that end. V gene TRBV18 combines with J gene TRBJ2-3; 13 bases match TRBD2. CDR1 KGHSH and CDR2 LQKENI come from the germline V gene. V trimming: 4 bases; J trimming: 6 bases; junction bases outside the gene matches: 7. The CDR3 spans 16 residues. The part of the CDR3 DNA that was read is TGTGCCAGCTCACTCACACTAGCGGGAGGGCCGGATACG. This sequence encodes CASSLTLAGGPDT. The whole CDR3 protein reads CASSLTLAGGPDTQYF.

This clone has a count of ten or more. The read finishes 3 residues shy of the CDR3 end, and the germline J gene is used to complete it. The chain combines TRBV20-1 with TRBJ2-5, with TRBD2 matching 11 bases. There are 19 residues in the CDR3. From germline, CDR1 is DFQATT and CDR2 SNEGSKA (reference sequence). V lost 3 bases and J lost 5; bases outside the gene matches: 20. The CDR3 sequence: CSARDSLITKLAGAETQYF. CDR3 DNA, as far as it was read: TGCAGTGCTAGGGACTCGTTAATCACTAAACTAGCGGGAGCGGAGACC.

As for this clone: The read finishes 3 residues shy of the CDR3 end, and the germline J gene is used to complete it. The V call is TRBV19, the J call TRBJ2-1; D unresolved. Germline loops: CDR1 LNHDA, CDR2 SQIVND (reference sequence). V was pared by 9 bases and J by 5 bases, with 8 bases between. CDR3 length: 11 residues. This CDR3 reads CASVPDNEQFF. Incomplete CDR3 DNA: TGTGCCAGCGTTCCCGACAATGAG.

This clone was found a few times. CDR3 sequence: CASSTTTDTQYF. The sequenced CDR3 bases are TGCGCCAGCAGCACCACTACAGATACG. The chain recombines TRBV5-1 with TRBJ2-3; D gene uncertain. Read data end 3 residues before the CDR3 end; the end is taken from the germline J gene. With 4 bases removed from V and 3 bases from J, the gap between germline ends came to 6 bases. This CDR3 is built from 12 residues. Germline values: CDR1 SGHRS, CDR2 YFSETQ.

In this sample, this clone turned up a few times. The read ends 3 residues early relative to the CDR3; the germline J gene fills the gap. V usage is TRBV5-1 and J usage is TRBJ1-4; D remains unclear. Germline CDR1 SGHRS, CDR2 YFSETQ. Trimming shortened V by 4 bases and J by 0 bases, and 13 bases separated the two germline ends. The CDR3 consists of 16 residues. The CDR3 loop reads CASSERDFATNEKLFF. The covered CDR3 bases are TGCGCCAGCAGCGAACGAGACTTTGCAACTAATGAAAAA. Full variable domain (outside the CDR3, taken from reference TRBV5-1 and TRBJ1-4): KAGVTQTPRYLIKTRGQQVTLSCSPISGHRSVSWYQQTPGQGLQFLFEYFSETQRNKGNFPGRFSGRQFSNSRSEMNVSTLELGDSALYLCASSERDFATNEKLFFGSGTQLSVL.

The sample holds many counts of this clone. The sequenced fragment ends 3 residues before the CDR3 boundary, so the rest is inferred from the germline J gene. The rearrangement uses TRBV4-1 and TRBJ2-4; TRBD2 aligns across 11 bases. The CDR3 is 16 residues long. J was trimmed by 9 bases and V by 4 bases; bases with no gene match: 11. CDR1 is MGHRA and CDR2 is YSYEKL in the germline V gene. The CDR3 protein is CASSPGPRLAGGIQYF. CDR3 bases read: TGCGCCAGCAGCCCCGGACCCAGGCTAGCGGGAGGCATT.

Details on this clone: Read sequence stops 3 residues before the CDR3 end, and the germline J gene provides the missing end. The gene calls are TRBV20-1 and TRBJ2-1; 8 bases agree with TRBD2. Germline V gene sequence: CDR1 DFQATT, CDR2 SNEGSKA (reference sequence). V was pared by 4 bases and J by 4 bases, with 9 bases of the junction left unmatched. The CDR3 is 15 amino acids. CDR3 bases read: TGCAGTGCTATGTCTGAAGCGGGAGTGTACAATGAG. The encoded protein is CSAMSEAGVYNE. Given in full, the CDR3 is CSAMSEAGVYNEQFF.